By share, the clone carrying this T cell receptor (beta chain) ranks as medium-sized (0.01 to 0.1%). This record comes from a study of circulating CD8 cells and anti-PD-1 response in melanoma. Overall study context: Non-responders showed stable or progressive disease; responders showed complete or partial response.

Each library started from about 15 ng of total RNA using the QIAseq Immune Repertoire TCR panel. MiXCR, run by TCRdb on the reads, gives a single entry per CDR3 protein. The sample consists of about 530 distinct CDR3 sequences, approximately 6.7% of them appearing once. Live CD3+CD8+TCRalphabeta+ cells were sorted into four subsets by PD-1 and/or TIGIT. This CDR3 comprises 14 residues. Germline V lookup: CDR1 SNHLY, CDR2 FYNNEI. Trimming removed 6 bases at V and 3 bases at J, with 12 bases between. This material consisted of CD8+ T cells from PBMCs, taken at baseline or after one month of anti-PD-1 therapy (not recorded which). The clonotype was recovered from a human donor with melanoma. This chain connects TRBV2 to TRBJ2-1; a weak D match, TRBD2 (5 bases). CDR3 protein: CASREERDYNEQFF. Written as DNA, the CDR3 is TGTGCCAGCAGGGAGGAACGGGACTACAATGAGCAGTTCTTC.